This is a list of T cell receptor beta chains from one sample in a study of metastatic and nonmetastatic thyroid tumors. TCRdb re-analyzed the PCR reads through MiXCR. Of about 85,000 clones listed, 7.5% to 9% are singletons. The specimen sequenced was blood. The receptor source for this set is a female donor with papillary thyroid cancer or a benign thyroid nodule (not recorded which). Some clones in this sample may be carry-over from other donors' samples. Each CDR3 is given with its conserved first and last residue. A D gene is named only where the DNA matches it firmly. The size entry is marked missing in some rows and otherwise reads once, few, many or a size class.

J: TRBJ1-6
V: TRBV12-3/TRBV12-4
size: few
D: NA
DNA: TGTGCCAGCAAGGAGGCTGATGCGTCACCCCTCCACTTT
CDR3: CASKEADASPLHF

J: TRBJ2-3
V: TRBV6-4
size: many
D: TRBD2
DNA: TGTGCCAGCAGTCGGGGGGGCAGCACAGATACGCAGTATTTT
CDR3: CASSRGGSTDTQYF

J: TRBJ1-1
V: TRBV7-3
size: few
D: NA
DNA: TGTGCCAGCAGCTTAATCTCTGAGCTGAACACTGAAGCTTTCTTT
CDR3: CASSLISELNTEAFF

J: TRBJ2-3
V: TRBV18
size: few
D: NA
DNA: TGTGCCAGCTCACCGTCTAGCGGCACAGATACGCAGTATTTT
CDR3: CASSPSSGTDTQYF

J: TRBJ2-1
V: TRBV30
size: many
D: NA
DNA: TGTGCCTCCGCGGGGTCCCCTGTTTACAATGAGCAGTTCTTC
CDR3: CASAGSPVYNEQFF

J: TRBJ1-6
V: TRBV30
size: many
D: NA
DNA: TGTGCCTGGGCGGACGGACTAAATTCACCCCTCCACTTT
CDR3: CAWADGLNSPLHF

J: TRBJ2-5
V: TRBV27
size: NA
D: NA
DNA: TGTGCCAGCAGCGGGATTGGGTCATCCAAAGAGACCCAGTACTTC
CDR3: CASSGIGSSKETQYF

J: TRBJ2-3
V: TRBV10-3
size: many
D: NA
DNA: TGTGCCATCAGTGAAGGGACCACGTTGTTCACAGATACGCAGTATTTT
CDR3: CAISEGTTLFTDTQYF

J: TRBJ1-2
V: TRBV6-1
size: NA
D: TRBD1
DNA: TGTGCCAGCTGGGGACAGGGTGTGAGGGGCTACACCTTC
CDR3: CASWGQGVRGYTF

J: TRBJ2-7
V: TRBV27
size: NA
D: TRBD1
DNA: TGTGCCAGCAGTTTATCGCGTACAGGGGTCCCCTACGAGCAGTACTTC
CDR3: CASSLSRTGVPYEQYF

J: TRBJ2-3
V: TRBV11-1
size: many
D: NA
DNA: TGTGCCAGCACCATGGGGGTGAGCACAGATACGCAGTATTTT
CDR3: CASTMGVSTDTQYF

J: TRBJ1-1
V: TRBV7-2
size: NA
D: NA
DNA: TGTGCCAGCAGCCAAGGGGTGGGGTTGAACACTGAAGCTTTCTTT
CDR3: CASSQGVGLNTEAFF

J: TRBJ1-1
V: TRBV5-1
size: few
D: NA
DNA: TGCGCCAGCAGCTTGAATTTGAACAACGAAGCTTTCTTT
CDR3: CASSLNLNNEAFF

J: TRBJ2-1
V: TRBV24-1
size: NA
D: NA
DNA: TGTGCCCCCCGGGGCTTTCGGGGCAAGAGGGACCATGAGCAGTTCTTC
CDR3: CAPRGFRGKRDHEQFF

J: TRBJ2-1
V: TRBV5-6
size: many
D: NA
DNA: TGTGCCAGCAGCTGGAGTCCGCATGAGCAGTTCTTC
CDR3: CASSWSPHEQFF

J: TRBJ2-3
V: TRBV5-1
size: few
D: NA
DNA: TGCGCCAGCAGCTTGGGGGCAGGGAGGAACACAGATACGCAGTATTTT
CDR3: CASSLGAGRNTDTQYF

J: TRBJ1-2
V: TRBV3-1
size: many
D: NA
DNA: TGTGCCAGCAGTCCAGGGGAGGTAAACTATGGCTACACCTTC
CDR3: CASSPGEVNYGYTF

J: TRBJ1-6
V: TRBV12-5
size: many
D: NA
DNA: TGTGCTAGTGGCCTCTCGGAGTCCTCACCCCTCCACTTT
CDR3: CASGLSESSPLHF

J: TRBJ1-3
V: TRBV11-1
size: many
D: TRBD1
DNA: TGTGCCAGCAGCGCCCGGACAGGGGGCAGCGGAAACACCATATATTTT
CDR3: CASSARTGGSGNTIYF

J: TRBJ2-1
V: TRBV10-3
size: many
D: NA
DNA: TGTGCCATCACTCCCTCCAAGCAGGTAACAATGAATGAGCAGTTCTTC
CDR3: CAITPSKQVTMNEQFF

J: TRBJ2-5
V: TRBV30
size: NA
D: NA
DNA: TGTGCCTGGAGTGTAGGTGGGGCGGAGACCCAGTACTTC
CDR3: CAWSVGGAETQYF

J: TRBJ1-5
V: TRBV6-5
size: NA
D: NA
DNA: TGTGCCAGCAGTTACTCGCCGTCTTACAGGGAGAATCAGCCCCAGCATTTT
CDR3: CASSYSPSYRENQPQHF

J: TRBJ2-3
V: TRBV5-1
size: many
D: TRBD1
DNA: TGCGCCAGCAGCTTTGGGACAGGACAGACAGATACGCAGTATTTT
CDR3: CASSFGTGQTDTQYF

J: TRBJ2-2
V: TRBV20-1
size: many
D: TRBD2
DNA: TGCAGTGCTAGGGCGGGGGGAAACACCGGGGAGCTGTTTTTT
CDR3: CSARAGGNTGELFF

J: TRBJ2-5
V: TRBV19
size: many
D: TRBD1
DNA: TGTGCCAGTAGTGAAGGACAGGGGGCCAGGGAGACCCAGTACTTC
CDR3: CASSEGQGARETQYF

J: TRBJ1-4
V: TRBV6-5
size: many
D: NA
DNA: TGTGCCAGCAGTTACTCAGGGAGTCATAATGAAAAACTGTTTTTT
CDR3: CASSYSGSHNEKLFF

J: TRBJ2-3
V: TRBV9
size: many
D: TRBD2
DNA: TGTGCCAGCAGCGTAGAACCTAGCGGCCACACAGATACGCAGTATTTT
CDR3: CASSVEPSGHTDTQYF

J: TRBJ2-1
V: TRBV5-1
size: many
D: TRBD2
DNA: TGCGCCAGCACCAAGCGGGAGGGGGCTTTCAATGAGCAGTTCTTC
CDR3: CASTKREGAFNEQFF

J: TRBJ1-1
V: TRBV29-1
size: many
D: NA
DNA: TGCAGCGTTGTCGGGGGCACTGAAGCTTTCTTT
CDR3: CSVVGGTEAFF

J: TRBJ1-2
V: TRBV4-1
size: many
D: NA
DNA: TGCGCCAGCAGCCAAGGCTATGGCTACACCTTC
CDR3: CASSQGYGYTF

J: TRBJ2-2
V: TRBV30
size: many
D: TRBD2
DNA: TGTGCCTGGAGTGGGACTAGCGGGCGCACCGGGGAGCTGTTTTTT
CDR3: CAWSGTSGRTGELFF

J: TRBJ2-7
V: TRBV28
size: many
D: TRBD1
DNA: TGTGCCAGCAGATTACAGGGGGACAGCTCCTACGAGCAGTACTTC
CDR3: CASRLQGDSSYEQYF

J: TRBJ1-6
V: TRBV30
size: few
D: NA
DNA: TGTGCCTGGAGTAGAACCGATTATAATTCACCCCTCCACTTT
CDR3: CAWSRTDYNSPLHF

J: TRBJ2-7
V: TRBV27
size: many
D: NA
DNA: TGTGCCAGCAGTCTCCAACAGGGTTCCTACGAGCAGTACTTC
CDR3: CASSLQQGSYEQYF

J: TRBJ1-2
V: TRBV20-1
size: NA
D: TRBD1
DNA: TGCAGTGCTAGGAAACGGGACAGTGGCTATGGCTACACCTTC
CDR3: CSARKRDSGYGYTF

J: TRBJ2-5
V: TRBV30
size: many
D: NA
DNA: TGTGCCTGGAGTGAATTTGGGACACCAAACCAAGAGACCCAGTACTTC
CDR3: CAWSEFGTPNQETQYF

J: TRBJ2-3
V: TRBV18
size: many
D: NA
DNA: TGTGCCAGCTCACCAATTCAGGTAGTTAGCACAGATACGCAGTATTTT
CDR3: CASSPIQVVSTDTQYF

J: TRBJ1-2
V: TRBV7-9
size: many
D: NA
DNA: TGTGCCAGCAGCTCTTCGACAGGCGTAAACTATGGCTACACCTTC
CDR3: CASSSSTGVNYGYTF

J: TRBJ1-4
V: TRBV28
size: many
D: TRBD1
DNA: TGTGCCAGCAGTGGGACAGAGAATGAAAAACTGTTTTTT
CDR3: CASSGTENEKLFF

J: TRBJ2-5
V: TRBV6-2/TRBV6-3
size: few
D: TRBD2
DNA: TGTGCCAGCAGTTTCAGGACTAGCGGGGGGGACCAAGAGACCCAGTACTTC
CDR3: CASSFRTSGGDQETQYF

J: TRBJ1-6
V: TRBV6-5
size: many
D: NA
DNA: TGTGCCAGCAGTTACTCGCTCCCCTCACCCCTCCACTTT
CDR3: CASSYSLPSPLHF

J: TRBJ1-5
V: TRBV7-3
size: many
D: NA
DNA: TGTGCCAGCAGCTTAAGCGGGGGCGGGAATCAGCCCCAGCATTTT
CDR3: CASSLSGGGNQPQHF

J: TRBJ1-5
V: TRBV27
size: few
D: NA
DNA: TGTGCCAGCGCAGGCCGACAGGGCAATCAGCCCCAGCATTTT
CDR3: CASAGRQGNQPQHF

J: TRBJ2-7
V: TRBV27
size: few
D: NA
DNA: NA
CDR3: CASSLNAGPSVRQYF

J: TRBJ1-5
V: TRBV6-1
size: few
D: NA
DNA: TGTGCCAGCAGTTCTGGACGGAGGTATCAGCCCCAGCATTTT
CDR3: CASSSGRRYQPQHF

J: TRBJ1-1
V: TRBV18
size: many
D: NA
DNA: TGTGCCAGCTCCCGGTGGGGGGACACTGAAGCTTTCTTT
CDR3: CASSRWGDTEAFF

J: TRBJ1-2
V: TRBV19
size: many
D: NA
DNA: TGTGCCAGTAGTTCTGAGGGAGACGTTGGCTACACCTTC
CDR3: CASSSEGDVGYTF

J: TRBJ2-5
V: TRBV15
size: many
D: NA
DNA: TGTGCCACCAGGGTGGATACAAGTCTGGCACGGCGAGAGACCCAGTACTTC
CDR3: CATRVDTSLARRETQYF

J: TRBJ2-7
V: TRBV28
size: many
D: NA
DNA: TGTGCCAGCAGTTTTAGGAGCGACGGGGCCTACGAGCAGTACTTC
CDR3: CASSFRSDGAYEQYF

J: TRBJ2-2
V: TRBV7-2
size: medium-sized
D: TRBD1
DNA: TGTGCCAGCAGCTTTCTGACAGGGGGTTATGACACCGGGGAGCTGTTTTTT
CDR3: CASSFLTGGYDTGELFF

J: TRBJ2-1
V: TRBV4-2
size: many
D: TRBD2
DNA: TGTGCCAGCAGCCAGGGGAGCGGGGGGACCTACAATGAGCAGTTCTTC
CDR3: CASSQGSGGTYNEQFF

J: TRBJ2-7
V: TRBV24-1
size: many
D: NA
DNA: TGTGCCACCAGTGATTCCCTAGGGTCCTACGAGCAGTACTTC
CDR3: CATSDSLGSYEQYF

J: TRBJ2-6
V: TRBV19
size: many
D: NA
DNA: TGTGCCAGTAGTATAGTCGCTGGGGCCAACGTCCTGACTTTC
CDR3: CASSIVAGANVLTF

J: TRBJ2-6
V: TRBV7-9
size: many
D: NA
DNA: TGTGCCAGCGCCCTGGAGCGGCTGACTTTC
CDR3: CASALERLTF

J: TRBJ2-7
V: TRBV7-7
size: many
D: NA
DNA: TGTGCCAGCAGCTTAGATGGCCCCGGACAAAGCTCCTACGAGCAGTACTTC
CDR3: CASSLDGPGQSSYEQYF